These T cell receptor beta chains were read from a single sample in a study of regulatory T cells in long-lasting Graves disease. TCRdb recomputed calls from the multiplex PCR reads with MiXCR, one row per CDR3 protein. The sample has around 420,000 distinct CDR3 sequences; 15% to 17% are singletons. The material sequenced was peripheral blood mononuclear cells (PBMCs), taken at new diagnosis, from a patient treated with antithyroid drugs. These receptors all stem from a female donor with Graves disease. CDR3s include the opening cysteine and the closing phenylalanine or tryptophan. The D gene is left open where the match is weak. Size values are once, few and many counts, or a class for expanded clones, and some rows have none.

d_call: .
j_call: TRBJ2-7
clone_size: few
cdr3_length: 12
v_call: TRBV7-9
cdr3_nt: TGTGCCAGCAGTAGTGGCCTGAGCGAGCAGTACTTC
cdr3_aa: CASSSGLSEQYF

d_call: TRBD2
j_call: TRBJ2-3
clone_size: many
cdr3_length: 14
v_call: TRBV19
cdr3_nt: TGTGCCAGCACCTCGGGACTAGTTCTGTCTACGCAGTATTTT
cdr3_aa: CASTSGLVLSTQYF

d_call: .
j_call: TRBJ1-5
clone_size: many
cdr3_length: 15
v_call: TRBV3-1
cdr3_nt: TGTGCCAGCAGCCGGGATGACAGGAGCAATCAGCCCCAGCATTTT
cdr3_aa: CASSRDDRSNQPQHF

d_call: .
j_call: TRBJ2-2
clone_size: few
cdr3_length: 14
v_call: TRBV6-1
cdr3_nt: TGTGCCAGCCCCTCTCCGGTACTCACCGGGGAGCTGTTTTTT
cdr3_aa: CASPSPVLTGELFF

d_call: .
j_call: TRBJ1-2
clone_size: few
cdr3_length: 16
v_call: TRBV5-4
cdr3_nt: TGTGCCAGCAGCTTGGCCGCAGGGGCGCCCCGGTATGGCTACACCTTC
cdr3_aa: CASSLAAGAPRYGYTF

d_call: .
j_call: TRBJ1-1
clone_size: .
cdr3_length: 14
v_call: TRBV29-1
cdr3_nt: TGCAGCGTTTGGTCTTTCGGGAGGAACACTGAAGCTTTCTTT
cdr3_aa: CSVWSFGRNTEAFF

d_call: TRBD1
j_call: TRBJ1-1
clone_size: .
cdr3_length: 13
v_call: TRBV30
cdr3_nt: TGTGCCTGGAGCCGGGACAGGGCCACTGAAGCTTTCTTT
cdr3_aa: CAWSRDRATEAFF

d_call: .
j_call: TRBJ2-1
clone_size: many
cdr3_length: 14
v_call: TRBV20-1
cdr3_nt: TGCAGTGCTAGGAACGCCGGGACACTCAATGAGCAGTTCTTC
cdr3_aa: CSARNAGTLNEQFF

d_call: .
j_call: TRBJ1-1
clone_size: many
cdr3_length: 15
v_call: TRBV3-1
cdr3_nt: TGTGCCAGCAGCCAAGGTCCGGGTAGGAACACTGAAGCTTTCTTT
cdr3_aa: CASSQGPGRNTEAFF

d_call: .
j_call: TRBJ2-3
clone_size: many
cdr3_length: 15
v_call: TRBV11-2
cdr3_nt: TGTGCCAGCAGCTTAAGGGTTAAACGCACAGATACGCAGTATTTT
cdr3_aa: CASSLRVKRTDTQYF